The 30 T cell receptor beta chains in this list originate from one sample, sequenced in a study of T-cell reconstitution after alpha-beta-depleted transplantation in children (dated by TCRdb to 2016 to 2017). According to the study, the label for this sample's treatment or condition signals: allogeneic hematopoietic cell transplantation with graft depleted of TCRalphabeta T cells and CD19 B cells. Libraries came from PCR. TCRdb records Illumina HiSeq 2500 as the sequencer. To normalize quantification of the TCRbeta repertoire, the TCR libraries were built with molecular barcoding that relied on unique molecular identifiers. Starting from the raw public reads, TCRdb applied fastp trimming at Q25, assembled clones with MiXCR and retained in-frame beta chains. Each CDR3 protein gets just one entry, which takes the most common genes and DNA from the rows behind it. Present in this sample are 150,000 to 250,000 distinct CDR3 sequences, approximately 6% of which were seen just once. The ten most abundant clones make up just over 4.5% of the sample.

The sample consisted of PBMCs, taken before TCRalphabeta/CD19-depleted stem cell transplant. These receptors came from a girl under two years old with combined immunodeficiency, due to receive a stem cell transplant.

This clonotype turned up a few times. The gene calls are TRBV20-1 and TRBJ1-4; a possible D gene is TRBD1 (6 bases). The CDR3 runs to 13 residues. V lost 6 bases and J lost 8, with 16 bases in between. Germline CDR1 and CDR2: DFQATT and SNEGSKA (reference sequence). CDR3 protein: CSASTGGQEKLFF. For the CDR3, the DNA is TGCAGTGCGTCGACAGGCGGACAAGAAAAACTGTTTTTT.

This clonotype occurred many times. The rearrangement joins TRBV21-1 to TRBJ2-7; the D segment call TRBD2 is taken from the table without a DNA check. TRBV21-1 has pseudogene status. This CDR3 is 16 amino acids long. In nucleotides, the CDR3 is TGTGCCAGCAGCCCACGACTCGGCGGGCCGACCTACGAGCAGTACTTC. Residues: CASSPRLGGPTYEQYF.

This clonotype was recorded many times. The DNA for the CDR3 is TGCAGCGTTGATGGGGCTCTCTATGGCTACACCTTC. Translated, it gives CSVDGALYGYTF. This chain connects TRBV29-1 to TRBJ1-2, with D maybe TRBD1 (5 bases). The V gene's germline CDR1 is SQVTM and CDR2 ANQGSEA. The CDR3 extends over 12 amino acids. The V and J ends lost 3 bases and 4 bases respectively, with 9 bases between them.

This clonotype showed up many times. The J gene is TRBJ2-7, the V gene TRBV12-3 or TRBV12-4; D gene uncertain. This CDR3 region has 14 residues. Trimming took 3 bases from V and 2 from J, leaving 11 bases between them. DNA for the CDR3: TGTGCCAGCAGTTTTGGGATAGGAGCCTACGAGCAGTACTTC. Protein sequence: CASSFGIGAYEQYF.

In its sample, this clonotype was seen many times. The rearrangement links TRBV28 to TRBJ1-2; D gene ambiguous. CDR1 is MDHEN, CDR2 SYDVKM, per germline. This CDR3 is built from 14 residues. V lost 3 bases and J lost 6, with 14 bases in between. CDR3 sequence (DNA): TGTGCCAGCAGTTTTTCGCCAACCACCCATGGCTACACCTTC. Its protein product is CASSFSPTTHGYTF.

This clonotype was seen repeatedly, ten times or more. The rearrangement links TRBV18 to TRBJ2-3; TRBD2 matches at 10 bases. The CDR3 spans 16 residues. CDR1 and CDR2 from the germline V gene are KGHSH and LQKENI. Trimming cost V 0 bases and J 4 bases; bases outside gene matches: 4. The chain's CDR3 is CASSPPSGRAADTQYF. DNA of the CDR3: TGTGCCAGCTCACCACCGAGCGGGAGGGCCGCAGATACGCAGTATTTT.

The CDR3 region has the DNA TGTGCCAGCGGGACAGGGACTGGGGCCAACGTCCTGACTTTC. Translating it yields CASGTGTGANVLTF. The chain uses TRBV15 and TRBJ2-6; 9 nucleotides match TRBD1. The CDR3 runs to 14 residues. The V gene end was trimmed by 10 bases and the J gene end by 2 bases; junction bases not matched to a gene: 3. Germline assignment: CDR1 LNHNV and CDR2 YYDKDF (reference sequence).

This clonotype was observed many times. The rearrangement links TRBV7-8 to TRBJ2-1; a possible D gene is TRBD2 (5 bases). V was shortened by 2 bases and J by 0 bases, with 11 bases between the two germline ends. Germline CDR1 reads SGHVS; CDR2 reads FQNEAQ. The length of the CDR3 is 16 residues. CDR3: CASSLLWGDSYNEQFF. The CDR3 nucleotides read TGTGCCAGCAGCTTACTGTGGGGAGACTCCTACAATGAGCAGTTCTTC. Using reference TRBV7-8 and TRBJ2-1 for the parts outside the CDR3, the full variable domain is GAGVSQSPRYKVAKRGQDVALRCDPISGHVSLFWYQQALGQGPEFLTYFQNEAQLDKSGLPSDRFFAERPEGSVSTLKIQRTQQEDSAVYLCASSLLWGDSYNEQFFGPGTRLTVL.

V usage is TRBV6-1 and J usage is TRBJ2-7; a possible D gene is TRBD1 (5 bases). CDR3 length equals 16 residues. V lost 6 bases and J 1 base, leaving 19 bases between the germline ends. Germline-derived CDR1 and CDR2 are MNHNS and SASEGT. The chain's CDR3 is CASRLSPWTPSYEQYF. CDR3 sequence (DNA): TGTGCCAGCAGACTTAGCCCTTGGACACCATCCTACGAGCAGTACTTC.

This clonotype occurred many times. The CDR3 nucleotides are TGTGCCAGCAGCTCCTGGACAGGGAGGACCGGGGAGCTGTTTTTT. It translates to CASSSWTGRTGELFF. This sequence joins TRBV7-9 and TRBJ2-2; the match to TRBD1 covers 8 bases. Looked up from germline, CDR1 is SEHNR and CDR2 is FQNEAQ (reference sequence). V gave up 4 bases and J gave up 5 bases; unmatched junction bases: 6. The CDR3 consists of 15 residues.

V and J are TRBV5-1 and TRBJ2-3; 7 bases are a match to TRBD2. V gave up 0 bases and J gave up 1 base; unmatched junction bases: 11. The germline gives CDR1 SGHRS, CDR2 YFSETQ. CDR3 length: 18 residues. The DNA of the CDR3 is TGCGCCAGCAGCTTGGAGCCCGGGGGGTTAATAGGCACAGATACGCAGTATTTT. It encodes CASSLEPGGLIGTDTQYF.

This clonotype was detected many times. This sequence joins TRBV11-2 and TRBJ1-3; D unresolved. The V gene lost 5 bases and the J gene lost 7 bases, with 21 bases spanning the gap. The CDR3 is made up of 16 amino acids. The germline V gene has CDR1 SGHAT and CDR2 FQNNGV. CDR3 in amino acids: CASSPGVGSFENTIYF. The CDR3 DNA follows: TGTGCCAGCAGCCCAGGTGTAGGTTCATTTGAGAACACCATATATTTT.

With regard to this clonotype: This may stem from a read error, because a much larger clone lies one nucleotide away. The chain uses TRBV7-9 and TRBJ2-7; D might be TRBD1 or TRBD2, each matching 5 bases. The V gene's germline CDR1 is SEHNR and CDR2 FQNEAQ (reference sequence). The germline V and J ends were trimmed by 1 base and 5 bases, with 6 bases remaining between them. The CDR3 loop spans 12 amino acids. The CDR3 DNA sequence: TGTGCCAGCAGCTTAGGGGACGACGAGCAGTACTTC. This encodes CASSLGDDEQYF.

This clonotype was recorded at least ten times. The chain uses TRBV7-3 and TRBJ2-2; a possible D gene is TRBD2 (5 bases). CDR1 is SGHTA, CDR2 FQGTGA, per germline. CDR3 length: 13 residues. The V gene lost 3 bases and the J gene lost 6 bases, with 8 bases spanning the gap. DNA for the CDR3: TGTGCCAGCAGCTTCAACGGGGCCGGGGAGCTGTTTTTT. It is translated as CASSFNGAGELFF.

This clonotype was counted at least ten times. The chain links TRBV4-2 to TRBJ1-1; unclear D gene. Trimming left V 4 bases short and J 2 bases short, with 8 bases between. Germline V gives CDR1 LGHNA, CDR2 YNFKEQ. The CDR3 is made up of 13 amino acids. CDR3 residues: CASSPRINTEAFF. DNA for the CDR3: TGTGCCAGCAGCCCTAGGATAAACACTGAAGCTTTCTTT.

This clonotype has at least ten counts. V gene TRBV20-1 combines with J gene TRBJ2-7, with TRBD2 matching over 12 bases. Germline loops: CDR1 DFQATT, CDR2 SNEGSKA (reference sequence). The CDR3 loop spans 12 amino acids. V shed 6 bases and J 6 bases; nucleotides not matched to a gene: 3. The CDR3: CSASSGRVEQYF. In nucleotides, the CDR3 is TGCAGTGCCTCTAGCGGGAGGGTCGAGCAGTACTTC.

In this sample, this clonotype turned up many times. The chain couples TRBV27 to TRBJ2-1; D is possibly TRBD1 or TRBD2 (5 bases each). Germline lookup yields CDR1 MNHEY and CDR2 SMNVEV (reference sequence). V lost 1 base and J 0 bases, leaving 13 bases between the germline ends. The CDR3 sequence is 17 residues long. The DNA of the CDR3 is TGTGCCAGCAGTTTATTAGGTAGGGACCCCTCCTACAATGAGCAGTTCTTC. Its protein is CASSLLGRDPSYNEQFF.

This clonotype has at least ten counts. CDR3 sequence reads: CSVVGPNRGIQYF. The CDR3 region has the DNA TGCAGCGTTGTTGGGCCGAATAGGGGCATTCAGTACTTC. This chain uses TRBV29-1 with TRBJ2-4, with D possibly TRBD1 on 5 matching bases. CDR3 length equals 13 residues. V lost 4 bases and J lost 9, with 16 bases in between. Germline loops: CDR1 SQVTM, CDR2 ANQGSEA.

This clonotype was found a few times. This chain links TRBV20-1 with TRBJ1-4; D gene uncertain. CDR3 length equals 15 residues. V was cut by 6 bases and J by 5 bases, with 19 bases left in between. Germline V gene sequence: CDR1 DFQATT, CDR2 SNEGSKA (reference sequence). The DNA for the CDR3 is TGCAGTGCCAGTTCCTCGCCCCTGAGAAATGAAAAACTGTTTTTT. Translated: CSASSSPLRNEKLFF.

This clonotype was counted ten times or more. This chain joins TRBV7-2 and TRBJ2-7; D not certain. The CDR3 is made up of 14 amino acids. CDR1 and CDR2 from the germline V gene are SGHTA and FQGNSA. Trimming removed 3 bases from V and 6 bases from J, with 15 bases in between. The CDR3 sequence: CASSFPLRLGEQYF. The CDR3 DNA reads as TGTGCCAGCAGCTTCCCCCTGAGGCTTGGCGAGCAGTACTTC.

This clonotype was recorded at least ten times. The CDR3 DNA is TGTGCCAGCAGCTTCGGGAGGAGCACAGATACGCAGTATTTT. As protein: CASSFGRSTDTQYF. V is TRBV7-2 and J is TRBJ2-3; 7 bases map to TRBD2. Germline values: CDR1 SGHTA, CDR2 FQGNSA. After removal of 3 bases from V and 0 bases from J, the junction contained 0 bases not matched to a gene. The CDR3 runs to 14 residues.

CDR3 DNA sequence: TGTGCCAGCAGCCACCGGCTCAATACGCAGTATTTT. It encodes CASSHRLNTQYF. The chain uses TRBV12-1 and TRBJ2-3. TRBV12-1 is a listed pseudogene. This CDR3 is built from 12 residues.

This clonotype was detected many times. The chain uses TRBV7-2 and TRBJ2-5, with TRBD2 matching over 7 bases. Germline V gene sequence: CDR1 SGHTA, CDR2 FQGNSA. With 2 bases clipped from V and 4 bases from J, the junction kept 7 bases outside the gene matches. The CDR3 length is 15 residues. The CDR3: CASSLIWGGVETQYF. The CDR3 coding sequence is TGTGCCAGCAGCTTAATTTGGGGGGGGGTAGAGACCCAGTACTTC. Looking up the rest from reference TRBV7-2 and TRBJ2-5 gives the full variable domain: GAGVSQSPSNKVTEKGKDVELRCDPISGHTALYWYRQSLGQGLEFLIYFQGNSAPDKSGLPSDRFSAERTGGSVSTLTIQRTQQEDSAVYLCASSLIWGGVETQYFGPGTRLLVL.

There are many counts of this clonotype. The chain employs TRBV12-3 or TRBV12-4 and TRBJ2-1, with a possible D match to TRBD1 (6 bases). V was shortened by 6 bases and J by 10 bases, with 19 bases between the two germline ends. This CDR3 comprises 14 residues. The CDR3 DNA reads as TGTGCCAGCAGCCTCCCTTTACAGGGACGGGAGCAGTTCTTC. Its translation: CASSLPLQGREQFF.

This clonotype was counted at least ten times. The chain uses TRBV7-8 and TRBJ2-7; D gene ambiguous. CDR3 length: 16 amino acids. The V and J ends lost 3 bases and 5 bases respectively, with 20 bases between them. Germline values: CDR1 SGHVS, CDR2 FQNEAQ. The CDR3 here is CASSFRSTAFRNEQYF. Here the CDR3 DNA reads TGTGCCAGCAGCTTTCGATCGACCGCTTTTAGGAACGAGCAGTACTTC.

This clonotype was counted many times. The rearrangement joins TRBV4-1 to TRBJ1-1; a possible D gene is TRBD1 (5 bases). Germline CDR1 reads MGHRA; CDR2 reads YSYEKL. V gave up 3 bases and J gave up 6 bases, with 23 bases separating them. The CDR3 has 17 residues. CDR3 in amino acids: CASSHPSGTFSGPEAFF. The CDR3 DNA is TGCGCCAGCAGCCATCCTTCCGGGACCTTCTCGGGGCCTGAAGCTTTCTTT.

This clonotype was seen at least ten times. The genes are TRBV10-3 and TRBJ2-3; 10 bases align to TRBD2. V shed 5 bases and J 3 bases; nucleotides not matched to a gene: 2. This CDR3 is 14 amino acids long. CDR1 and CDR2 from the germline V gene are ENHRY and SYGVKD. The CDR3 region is CAISPGLATDTQYF. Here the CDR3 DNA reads TGTGCCATCAGTCCGGGACTAGCGACAGATACGCAGTATTTT.

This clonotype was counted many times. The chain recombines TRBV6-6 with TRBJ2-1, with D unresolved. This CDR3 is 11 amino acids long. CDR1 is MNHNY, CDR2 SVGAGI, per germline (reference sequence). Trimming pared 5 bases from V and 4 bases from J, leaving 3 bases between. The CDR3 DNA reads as TGTGCCAGCAGTGTTTACAATGAGCAGTTCTTC. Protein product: CASSVYNEQFF.

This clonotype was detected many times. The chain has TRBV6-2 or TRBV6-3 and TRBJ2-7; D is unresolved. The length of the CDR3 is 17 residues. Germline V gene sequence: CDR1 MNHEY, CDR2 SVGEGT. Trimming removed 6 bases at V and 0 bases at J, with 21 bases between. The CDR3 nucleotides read TGTGCCAGCAGCGCAACCGCGAGGCGCGCCAGCTCCTACGAGCAGTACTTC. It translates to CASSATARRASSYEQYF.

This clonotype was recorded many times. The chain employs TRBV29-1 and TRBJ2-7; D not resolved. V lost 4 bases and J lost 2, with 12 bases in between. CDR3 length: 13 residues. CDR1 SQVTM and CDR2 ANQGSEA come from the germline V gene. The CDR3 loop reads CSVARASTYEQYF. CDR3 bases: TGCAGCGTTGCACGCGCCAGTACCTACGAGCAGTACTTC.